The rows below give T cell receptor beta chains drawn from one sample of a study of Graves' ophthalmopathy and Graves' hyperthyroidism. TCRdb itself ran the multiplex PCR reads through MiXCR, one entry per CDR3 protein. The table has fewer than 400,000 distinct CDR3 sequences, about 18% seen once. The sample consisted of peripheral blood. The receptor source for this set is a woman aged 18-29 years with Graves' ophthalmopathy. Each CDR3 is given with its conserved first and last residue. A D gene is named only where the DNA matches it firmly. Size is stated for part of the rows, as once, few or many counts, or as a class when the clone is expanded.

V	J	D	size	DNA	CDR3
TRBV6-1	TRBJ2-2	TRBD2	-	TGTGCCAGCAGTGAAGAACTAGCGGGAGGGCCGTTTTCGGGGGAGCTGTTTTTT	CASSEELAGGPFSGELFF
TRBV28	TRBJ2-5	TRBD2	-	TGTGCCAGCAGTCAACTCGGGCGGGAGGTTGGGACCCAGTACTTC	CASSQLGREVGTQYF
TRBV6-5	TRBJ1-6	-	many	TGTGCCAGCAGTTCCGTAGGAGAGACAGATTCACCCCTCCACTTT	CASSSVGETDSPLHF
TRBV24-1	TRBJ2-2	TRBD2	many	TGTGCCACCAGTGATTTAATCGTGGCTAGCGGGAGGGCCCCCGGGGAGCTGTTTTTT	CATSDLIVASGRAPGELFF
TRBV27	TRBJ1-5	-	many	TGTGCCAGCAGTTTGTCACAGGCCCGGCCCCAGCATTTT	CASSLSQARPQHF
TRBV6-2/TRBV6-3	TRBJ1-6	TRBD1	many	TGTGCCAGCAGTTTGGGGACAGGGGGGAATTCACCCCTCCACTTT	CASSLGTGGNSPLHF
TRBV7-9	TRBJ1-1	-	many	TGTGCCAGCAGCTTTCCTGCCCCCAGGGGCACTGAAGCTTTCTTT	CASSFPAPRGTEAFF
TRBV12-3/TRBV12-4	TRBJ2-5	-	-	TGTGCCAGCAGCCACTCAAACGGGGAGACCCAGTACTTC	CASSHSNGETQYF
TRBV12-3/TRBV12-4	TRBJ1-1	-	-	TGTGCCAGCAGTTTATTTTCGGACACTGAAGCTTTCTTT	CASSLFSDTEAFF
TRBV9	TRBJ2-6	TRBD2	many	TGTGCCAGCAGCGTAGTAGTGGGGGGGTTCTCTGGGGCCAACGTCCTGACTTTC	CASSVVVGGFSGANVLTF
TRBV4-2	TRBJ2-2	-	many	TGTGCCAGCAGCCATCAGAATTTGCGCTTGAACACCGGGGAGCTGTTTTTT	CASSHQNLRLNTGELFF
TRBV6-5	TRBJ1-2	-	many	TGTGCCAGCAGTTCGAGACGGTTGGGTCTTGAGGGCTACACCTTC	CASSSRRLGLEGYTF
TRBV10-3	TRBJ1-3	-	many	TGTGCCATCAGGAACCCGAGCTCTGGAAACACCATATATTTT	CAIRNPSSGNTIYF
TRBV10-1	TRBJ2-7	TRBD1	-	TGCGCCAGCAGTGAGTCGATCGGACAGGGGTCCTACGAGCAGTACTTC	CASSESIGQGSYEQYF
TRBV6-2/TRBV6-3	TRBJ1-1	TRBD1	many	TGTGCCAGCAGTTACGGGACAGGGGGAGTCACTGAAGCTTTCTTT	CASSYGTGGVTEAFF
TRBV15	TRBJ1-2	-	many	TGTGCCACCAGCAGAGATAGGACAGCGGCTCTTAACTATGGCTACACCTTC	CATSRDRTAALNYGYTF
TRBV29-1	TRBJ1-1	TRBD1	many	TGCAGCGTGAAACCCTTGGGACAGACGAACACTGAAGCTTTCTTT	CSVKPLGQTNTEAFF
TRBV29-1	TRBJ2-7	TRBD2	many	TGCAGCGTTGAAGAGCCCGGACTAGCATACGAGCAGTACTTC	CSVEEPGLAYEQYF
TRBV14	TRBJ1-2	-	many	TGTGCCAGCAGCCAAGTTGGAACGGCTACCGGCTACACCTTC	CASSQVGTATGYTF
TRBV28	TRBJ1-3	-	many	TGTGCCAGCAGTTTTTTCACAGCCGTGTTGTCTGGAAACACCATATATTTT	CASSFFTAVLSGNTIYF
TRBV28	TRBJ2-5	-	-	TGTGCCAGCACTCGGCGGCAGGGCCAAGAGACCCAGTACTTC	CASTRRQGQETQYF
TRBV25-1	TRBJ2-6	-	many	TGTGCCAGCACCCCCCCGGGGGTCAACGTCCTGACTTTC	CASTPPGVNVLTF
TRBV7-9	TRBJ2-5	TRBD2	many	TGTGCCAGCAGCCTCGTCCGACTAGCGGGACAAGAGACCCAGTACTTC	CASSLVRLAGQETQYF
TRBV12-3/TRBV12-4	TRBJ2-5	-	many	TGTGCCAGCAGTTTGATAGGGGTCAGGGTAGAGACCCAGTACTTC	CASSLIGVRVETQYF
TRBV29-1	TRBJ2-4	-	-	TGCAGCGTTGAAGCTCAACTAGCCAAAAACATTCAGTACTTC	CSVEAQLAKNIQYF
TRBV20-1	TRBJ1-3	-	-	TGCAGTGCTCCCAGGGACCGTGGAAACACCATATATTTT	CSAPRDRGNTIYF
TRBV20-1	TRBJ2-4	TRBD2	many	TGCAGTGCTAGGGGCAGCGGGAGGGCCGGGAACATTCAGTACTTC	CSARGSGRAGNIQYF
TRBV28	TRBJ2-7	-	many	TGTGCCGGGTCATCAGGGGGGGCCTACGAGCAGTACTTC	CAGSSGGAYEQYF
TRBV30	TRBJ2-2	-	-	TGTGCCTGGACTAGACGGGGAATCACCGGGGAGCTGTTTTTT	CAWTRRGITGELFF
TRBV5-1	TRBJ1-2	TRBD1	many	TGCGCCAGCAGCTCGACCAGGACAGGGGGTAGTAACTATGGCTACACCTTC	CASSSTRTGGSNYGYTF
TRBV7-9	TRBJ1-5	-	-	TGTGCCAGCAGCTCCGACGGTTATCAGCCCCAGCATTTT	CASSSDGYQPQHF
TRBV13	TRBJ2-7	-	many	TGTGCCAGCAGCTCTTACAGGACCACGGGACACTCCTACGAGCAGTACTTC	CASSSYRTTGHSYEQYF
TRBV27	TRBJ1-6	-	-	TGTGCCAGCAGTTTGAAAGTGCTCGGGACACCCCTCCACTTT	CASSLKVLGTPLHF
TRBV28	TRBJ2-5	TRBD2	many	TGTGCCAGCAGGCCCGCCGGGGGGACCCAAGAGACCCAGTACTTC	CASRPAGGTQETQYF
TRBV6-2/TRBV6-3	TRBJ2-2	-	many	TGTGCCAGCAGTTACCGGGCCCGTGGGGAGCTGTTTTTT	CASSYRARGELFF
TRBV12-3/TRBV12-4	TRBJ1-6	-	many	TGTGCCAGCAGGCGCGGACGAGTAAATTCACCCCTCCACTTT	CASRRGRVNSPLHF
TRBV12-3/TRBV12-4	TRBJ2-7	-	-	TGTGCCAGCAGTTTTTGGGGGGTCTACGAGCAGTACTTC	CASSFWGVYEQYF
TRBV5-1	TRBJ2-7	TRBD2	many	TGCGCCAGCAGCCCCCTCGCGGGAGGGCCGGAAGAGCAGTACTTC	CASSPLAGGPEEQYF
TRBV6-2/TRBV6-3	TRBJ2-7	-	many	TGTGCCAGCAGTTACGGGAAGGGGGCCTACGAGCAGTACTTC	CASSYGKGAYEQYF
TRBV28	TRBJ2-7	-	many	TGTGCCAGCAGTTTTATGTTCGGAGGCACCCACGAGCAGTACTTC	CASSFMFGGTHEQYF
TRBV27	TRBJ1-6	-	many	TGTGCCAGCAGTTTATCGGATGGCTCACCCCTCCACTTT	CASSLSDGSPLHF
TRBV28	TRBJ1-1	-	-	TGTGCCAGCAGCCGTCCCCGATTTGACACTGAAGCTTTCTTT	CASSRPRFDTEAFF
TRBV7-9	TRBJ1-5	-	-	TGTGCCAGCAGCTTATCCCAGGGGATGAGTCAGCCCCAGCATTTT	CASSLSQGMSQPQHF
TRBV20-1	TRBJ2-7	-	many	TGCAGTGCTAGAGATCCCCAACGGGGCGCGGTGGGCTACGAGCAGTACTTC	CSARDPQRGAVGYEQYF
TRBV19	TRBJ1-5	-	many	TGTGCCAGTAGTATAAGTCAGGGGCAGGGCAATCAGCCCCAGCATTTT	CASSISQGQGNQPQHF
TRBV19	TRBJ2-7	-	many	TGTGCCAGTAGGGAAACAGGCTACTCCTACGAGCAGTACTTC	CASRETGYSYEQYF
TRBV12-3/TRBV12-4	TRBJ1-2	-	many	TGTGCCACCTCCGGGGGGTTTGGTGGCTACACCTTC	CATSGGFGGYTF
TRBV30	TRBJ1-6	-	many	TGTGCCTGGAGTCTCGGCGTAAGCTCCTATAATTCACCCCTCCACTTT	CAWSLGVSSYNSPLHF
TRBV28	TRBJ1-5	TRBD1	-	TGTGCCAGCAGCTCCCTGGGGGACAGTAGCAATCAGCCCCAGCATTTT	CASSSLGDSSNQPQHF
TRBV4-1	TRBJ2-7	TRBD2	many	TGCGCCAGCAGCCAAGGCCCGGGAGGGCCACGAGAGCAGTACTTC	CASSQGPGGPREQYF
TRBV6-2/TRBV6-3	TRBJ2-7	-	many	TGTGCCAGCAACCAGGGCTACGAGCAGTACTTC	CASNQGYEQYF
TRBV19	TRBJ1-5	TRBD1	many	TGTGCCAGTAGTACCGGGACAGGGGGCGGGCAGCCCCAGCATTTT	CASSTGTGGGQPQHF
TRBV6-1	TRBJ2-2	TRBD2	-	TGTGCCAGCAAGGCAAAACTGGGACTAGCGGGAGCCGGGGAGCTGTTTTTT	CASKAKLGLAGAGELFF
TRBV6-2/TRBV6-3	TRBJ2-3	-	many	TGTGCCAGCAGTTATTCCGGGACACATTACACAGATACGCAGTATTTT	CASSYSGTHYTDTQYF
TRBV6-1	TRBJ1-1	-	many	TGTGCCAGCTCAGCAGTGAACACTGAAGCTTTCTTT	CASSAVNTEAFF